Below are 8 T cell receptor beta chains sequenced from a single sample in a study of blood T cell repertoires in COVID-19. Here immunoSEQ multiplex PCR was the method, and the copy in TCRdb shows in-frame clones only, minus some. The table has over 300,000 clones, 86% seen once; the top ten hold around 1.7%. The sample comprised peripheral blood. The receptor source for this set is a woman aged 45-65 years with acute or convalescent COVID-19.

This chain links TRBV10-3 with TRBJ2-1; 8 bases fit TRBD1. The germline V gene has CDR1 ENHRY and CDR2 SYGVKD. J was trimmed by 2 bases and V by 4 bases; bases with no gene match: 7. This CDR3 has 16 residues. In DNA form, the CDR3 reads TGTGCCATCAGTGGCGGCGCACAGGGGGCCTACAATGAGCAGTTCTTC. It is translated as CAISGGAQGAYNEQFF.

The CDR3: CASSAEHNSPLHF. The CDR3 DNA reads as TGTGCCAGCAGTGCCGAGCATAATTCACCCCTCCACTTT. The gene calls are TRBV6-4 and TRBJ1-6; D gene uncertain. This CDR3 has 13 amino acids. The germline V gene has CDR1 MRHNA and CDR2 SNTAGT. Between the trimmed V and J ends, which lost 4 bases and 5 bases, there was a span of 6 bases.

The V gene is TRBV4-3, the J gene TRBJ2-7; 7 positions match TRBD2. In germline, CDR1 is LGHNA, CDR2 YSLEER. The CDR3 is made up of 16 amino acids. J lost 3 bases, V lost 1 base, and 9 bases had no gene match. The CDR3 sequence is CASSQVGMGGNYEQYF. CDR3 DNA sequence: TGCGCCAGCAGCCAAGTTGGAATGGGAGGGAACTACGAGCAGTACTTC.

CDR3 sequence: CSASGLAGHAKNIQYF. The CDR3 DNA is TGCAGTGCTAGTGGGTTAGCGGGACACGCCAAAAACATTCAGTACTTC. The chain couples TRBV20-1 to TRBJ2-4; 8 nucleotides align to TRBD2. In germline, CDR1 is DFQATT, CDR2 SNEGSKA (reference sequence). After removal of 3 bases from V and 1 base from J, the junction contained 8 bases not matched to a gene. This CDR3 region has 16 residues.

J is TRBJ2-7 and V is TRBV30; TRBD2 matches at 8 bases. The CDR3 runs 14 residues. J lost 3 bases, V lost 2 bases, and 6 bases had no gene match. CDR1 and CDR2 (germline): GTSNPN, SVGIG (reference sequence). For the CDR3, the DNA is TGTGCCTGGAGTTCGACTAGCGCTGACTACGAGCAGTACTTC. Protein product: CAWSSTSADYEQYF.

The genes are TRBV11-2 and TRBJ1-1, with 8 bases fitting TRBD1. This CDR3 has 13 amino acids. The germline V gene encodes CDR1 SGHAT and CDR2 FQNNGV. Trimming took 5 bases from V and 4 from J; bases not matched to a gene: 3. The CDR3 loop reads CASSNTGGTEAFF. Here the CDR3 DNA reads TGTGCCAGCAGCAATACAGGGGGCACTGAAGCTTTCTTT.

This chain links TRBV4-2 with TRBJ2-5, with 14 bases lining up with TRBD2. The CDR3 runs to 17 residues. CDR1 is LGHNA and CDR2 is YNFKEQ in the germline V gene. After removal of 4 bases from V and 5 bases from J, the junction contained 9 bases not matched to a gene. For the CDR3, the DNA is TGTGCCAGCAGCCTAGTGACTAGCGGGAGGGCCCGGGAGACCCAGTACTTC. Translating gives CASSLVTSGRARETQYF.

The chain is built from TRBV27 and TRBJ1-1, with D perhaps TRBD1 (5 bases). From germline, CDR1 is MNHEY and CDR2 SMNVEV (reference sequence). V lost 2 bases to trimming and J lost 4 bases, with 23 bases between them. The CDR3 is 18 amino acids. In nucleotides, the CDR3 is TGTGCCAGCAGTTTACTCTCGGTTAGGGGAGGGTTAAGCACTGAAGCTTTCTTT. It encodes CASSLLSVRGGLSTEAFF.